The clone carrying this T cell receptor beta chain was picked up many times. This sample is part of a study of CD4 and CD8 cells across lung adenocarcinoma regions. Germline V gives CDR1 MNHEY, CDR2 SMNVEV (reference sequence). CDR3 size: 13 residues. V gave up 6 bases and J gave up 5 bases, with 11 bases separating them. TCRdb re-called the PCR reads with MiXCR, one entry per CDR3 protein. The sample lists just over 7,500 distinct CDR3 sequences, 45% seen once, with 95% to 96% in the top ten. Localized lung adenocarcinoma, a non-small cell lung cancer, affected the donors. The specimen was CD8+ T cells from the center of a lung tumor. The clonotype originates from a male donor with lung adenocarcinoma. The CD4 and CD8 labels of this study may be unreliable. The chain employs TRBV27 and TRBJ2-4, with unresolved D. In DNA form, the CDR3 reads TGTGCCAGCAGAGGGTTTGTAGAAAACATTCAGTACTTC. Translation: CASRGFVENIQYF.